This is a list of T cell receptor beta chains from one sample in a study of T cells after yellow fever vaccination. Each CDR3 protein gets one entry after TCRdb re-called the 5' RACE reads with MiXCR. There are 200,000 to 250,000 distinct CDR3 sequences in the sample; roughly 7.2% occur only once, and about 0.85% lies in the top ten. This specimen consisted of CD4+ T cells sorted from PBMCs, obtained 15 days after the yellow fever booster vaccination. The receptors shown here come from a young man who received the YFV17D yellow fever vaccine. Each CDR3 is given with its conserved first and last residue. D genes are given only for firm matches. Clone size appears in some rows only: once, few, many, or a class for an expanded clone.

TRBJ2-1	NA	TRBV5-1	few	TGCGCCAGCAGCTTGGATGTCGGTACATCGGGTGAGCAGTTCTTC	CASSLDVGTSGEQFF
TRBJ1-2	TRBD1	TRBV5-1	few	TGCGCCAGCAGCCTTGGACAGGGGGAAGGGGGCTACACCTTC	CASSLGQGEGGYTF
TRBJ1-1	NA	TRBV5-5	few	TGTGCCAGCAGCTTGCTGGTCGAGACAGAAGCTTTCTTT	CASSLLVETEAFF
TRBJ2-1	NA	TRBV28	few	TGTGCCAGCAGGCGTATACAGGGCTCCTACAATGAGCAGTTCTTC	CASRRIQGSYNEQFF
TRBJ2-7	TRBD1	TRBV28	many	TGTGCCAGCAGAGGACAGGGGTACGAGCAGTACTTC	CASRGQGYEQYF
TRBJ2-7	NA	TRBV18	few	TGTGCCAGCTCGAATAGCGGCGGAATTGGGACCAACGAGCAGTACTTC	CASSNSGGIGTNEQYF
TRBJ1-1	NA	TRBV7-9	many	TGTGCCAGCAGCTTATTCCGTGGCACTGAAGCTTTCTTT	CASSLFRGTEAFF
TRBJ1-1	NA	TRBV29-1	NA	TGCAGCGTTGCAGGGCTTATGAACACTGAAGCTTTCTTT	CSVAGLMNTEAFF
TRBJ1-2	TRBD1	TRBV4-3	once	TGCGCCAGCAGCCACGGGACAGGGAAGGGCTACACCTTC	CASSHGTGKGYTF
TRBJ2-7	TRBD1	TRBV14	NA	TGTGCCAGCAGCCAAGGACAGGGGGCTTTCGAGCAGTACTTC	CASSQGQGAFEQYF
TRBJ2-1	NA	TRBV5-1	many	TGCGCCAGTACCCCTGGAGGTTCCTACAATGAGCAGTTCTTC	CASTPGGSYNEQFF
TRBJ2-5	NA	TRBV18	many	TGTGCCAGCTCACCACCGGTGCGAACGGCTCTACTGACCCAGTACTTC	CASSPPVRTALLTQYF
TRBJ2-5	NA	TRBV20-1	NA	TGCAGTGCCCTCGAGGGGGGAAAAGAGACCCAGTACTTC	CSALEGGKETQYF
TRBJ2-7	NA	TRBV18	NA	TGTGCCAGCTCACACACCCACTACGAGCAGTACTTC	CASSHTHYEQYF